One sample yielded the 26 T cell receptor beta chains listed below, sequenced in a study of blood T cell repertoires in COVID-19. Profiling relied on immunoSEQ multiplex PCR, and the TCRdb table lists in-frame clones only, not all of them. The sample consists of about 360,000 clones, around 87% of them appearing once. Sequenced sample: peripheral blood. The source of these receptors is a human donor in a cohort sampled during active COVID-19.

This chain connects TRBV6-2 or TRBV6-3 to TRBJ2-1, with TRBD1 as a possible D gene (6 bases). The germline V gene has CDR1 MNHEY and CDR2 SVGEGT. The CDR3 runs to 15 residues. The V end was cut by 1 base, the J end by 6 bases, with 13 bases between. The CDR3 reads CASSYLRGSGNEQFF. As DNA, the CDR3 is TGTGCCAGCAGTTACTTGAGGGGGAGTGGCAATGAGCAGTTCTTC.

The J gene is TRBJ2-3, the V gene TRBV24-1; no definite D call. This CDR3 has 12 amino acids. With 4 bases removed from V and 2 bases from J, the gap between germline ends came to 3 bases. From germline, CDR1 is KGHDR and CDR2 SFDVKD. The CDR3 coding sequence is TGTGCCACCAGTGACATCACAGATACGCAGTATTTT. This gives the protein CATSDITDTQYF.

V and J are TRBV10-3 and TRBJ2-3; 13 nucleotides line up with TRBD2. Germline V gene lookup returns CDR1 ENHRY and CDR2 SYGVKD. The CDR3 is 18 residues long. V was pared by 2 bases and J by 2 bases, with 7 bases of the junction left unmatched. CDR3 DNA sequence: TGTGCCATCAGTGAGACCCGGACTAGCGGGGGCCTCACAGATACGCAGTATTTT. Translating gives CAISETRTSGGLTDTQYF.

J is TRBJ1-4 and V is TRBV21-1. TRBV21-1 constitutes a pseudogene. The CDR3 length is 17 residues. The CDR3 sequence is CASTHREFGREGEKLFF. As DNA, the CDR3 is TGTGCCAGCACCCATCGGGAGTTCGGCAGGGAGGGTGAAAAACTGTTTTTT.

The chain links TRBV6-5 to TRBJ2-5; the match to TRBD2 covers 8 bases. This CDR3 is 15 amino acids long. Unmatched junction bases numbered 7, after V lost 6 bases and J lost 1 base. CDR1 is MNHEY, CDR2 SVGAGI, per germline. The CDR3 sequence: CASRSPGGAQETQYF. The CDR3 bases are TGTGCCAGCAGATCCCCGGGGGGGGCCCAAGAGACCCAGTACTTC.

V is TRBV25-1 and J is TRBJ1-1; possible D gene TRBD1, 6 bases. The germline V gene has CDR1 MGHDK and CDR2 SYGVNS. V was shortened by 7 bases and J by 5 bases, with 14 bases between the two germline ends. The CDR3 runs to 13 residues. The CDR3 loop reads CASIGGARTEAFF. The CDR3 region has the DNA TGTGCCAGCATCGGGGGGGCGAGGACTGAAGCTTTCTTT.

The chain combines TRBV28 with TRBJ1-1; D call uncertain. Trimming pared 3 bases from V and 11 bases from J, leaving 13 bases between. CDR1 is MDHEN and CDR2 is SYDVKM in the germline V gene. The CDR3 totals 12 residues. CDR3 amino acids: CASSLLGPGAFF. In nucleotides, the CDR3 is TGTGCCAGCAGTTTGTTAGGACCGGGGGCTTTCTTT.

The chain recombines TRBV5-8 with TRBJ2-7, with 7 bases identical to TRBD1. There are 17 residues in the CDR3. J was trimmed by 3 bases and V by 4 bases; bases with no gene match: 16. Germline V gene data show CDR1 as SGHTS and CDR2 as YDEGEE. The CDR3 reads CASSPSTPGRGYYEQYF. CDR3 DNA: TGTGCCAGCAGCCCCTCCACCCCGGGCAGGGGGTACTACGAGCAGTACTTC.

As regards this clone: Other nucleotide sequences in the sample specify the same CDR3. The rearrangement links TRBV19 to TRBJ2-1; 9 bases agree with TRBD2. Germline assignment: CDR1 LNHDA and CDR2 SQIVND (reference sequence). This CDR3 has 15 amino acids. V dropped 3 bases and J dropped 0; count of bases not matched to a gene: 0. CDR3 coding DNA: TGTGCCAGTAGTATTAGCGGGGGCTCCTACAATGAGCAGTTCTTC. It encodes CASSISGGSYNEQFF.

The chain joins TRBV18 to TRBJ1-3; weak D call: TRBD1 (5 bases). The germline V gene encodes CDR1 KGHSH and CDR2 LQKENI. The CDR3 loop spans 16 amino acids. The ends were cut back, 3 bases at V and 2 bases at J, with 14 bases in the middle. The CDR3 reads CASSPTALRPGNTIYF. Written as DNA, the CDR3 is TGTGCCAGCTCACCGACAGCTCTTCGGCCTGGAAACACCATATATTTT. Based on the CDR3 plus reference TRBV18 and TRBJ1-3, the full variable domain is NAGVMQNPRHLVRRRGQEARLRCSPMKGHSHVYWYRQLPEEGLKFMVYLQKENIIDESGMPKERFSAEFPKEGPSILRIQQVVRGDSAAYFCASSPTALRPGNTIYFGEGSWLTVV.

The V call is TRBV29-1, the J call TRBJ2-7, with 9 bases lining up with TRBD1. Germline CDR1 and CDR2: SQVTM and ANQGSEA. The CDR3 has 17 residues. Trimming removed 2 bases from V and 4 bases from J; junction bases left unmatched: 15. The CDR3 DNA sequence: TGCAGCGTTGAATTTCAGGGTAGACAGGGGGAAGTTTACGAGCAGTACTTC. Protein product: CSVEFQGRQGEVYEQYF.

This chain joins TRBV27 and TRBJ1-2; 9 bases align to TRBD1. V was clipped by 4 bases and J by 1 base; unmatched bases: 13. Germline lookup yields CDR1 MNHEY and CDR2 SMNVEV (reference sequence). There are 18 residues in the CDR3. CDR3 protein: CASSSTGTGRFFNYGYTF. For the CDR3, the DNA is TGTGCCAGCAGTTCCACCGGGACAGGGAGGTTTTTTAACTATGGCTACACCTTC.

V is TRBV5-1 and J is TRBJ2-7, with a possible D match to TRBD2 (5 bases). V shed 6 bases and J shed 1 base, with 11 bases lying between them. The germline V gene encodes CDR1 SGHRS and CDR2 YFSETQ. CDR3 size: 13 residues. The CDR3 DNA sequence: TGCGCCAGCAATGAGGGCGGTTCCTACGAGCAGTACTTC. The encoded protein is CASNEGGSYEQYF.

J is TRBJ1-1 and V is TRBV19; D may be TRBD1 (6 bases). Trimming cost V 3 bases and J 1 base, with 9 bases left between them. Germline V gene lookup returns CDR1 LNHDA and CDR2 SQIVND (reference sequence). The CDR3 is 14 residues long. The CDR3 nucleotides read TGTGCCAGTAGTATTTGGGGGCAGAACACTGAAGCTTTCTTT. Translated: CASSIWGQNTEAFF.

This sequence joins TRBV9 and TRBJ2-1; a possible D gene is TRBD2 (5 bases). The V end was cut by 0 bases, the J end by 0 bases, with 10 bases between. The germline V gene encodes CDR1 SGDLS and CDR2 YYNGEE. The CDR3 has 16 amino acids. In DNA form, the CDR3 reads TGTGCCAGCAGCGTAGGGGCTAGCCACTCCTACAATGAGCAGTTCTTC. Residues: CASSVGASHSYNEQFF. Full variable domain (remainder filled in from reference TRBV9 and TRBJ2-1): DSGVTQTPKHLITATGQRVTLRCSPRSGDLSVYWYQQSLDQGLQFLIQYYNGEERAKGNILERFSAQQFPDLHSELNLSSLELGDSALYFCASSVGASHSYNEQFFGPGTRLTVL.

The V and J genes are TRBV25-1 and TRBJ2-1, with D possibly TRBD2 on 5 matching bases. V lost 1 base to trimming and J lost 7 bases, with 11 bases between them. There are 14 residues in the CDR3. From germline, CDR1 is MGHDK and CDR2 SYGVNS. CDR3 sequence reads: CASSELDSSNEQFF. The CDR3 DNA follows: TGTGCCAGCAGTGAATTGGACTCCTCGAATGAGCAGTTCTTC.

The chain recombines TRBV14 with TRBJ2-5, with D uncertain. Trimming shortened V by 5 bases and J by 5 bases, and 6 bases separated the two germline ends. The length of the CDR3 is 11 residues. Per the germline V gene, CDR1 is SGHDN and CDR2 is FVKESK. CDR3 bases: TGTGCCAGCAGCAGCTATGAGACCCAGTACTTC. Protein sequence: CASSSYETQYF.

CDR3 amino acids: CASSSGLEWYQETQYF. The CDR3 DNA reads as TGTGCCAGCAGCTCGGGACTAGAATGGTACCAAGAGACCCAGTACTTC. J is TRBJ2-5 and V is TRBV11-2; 8 bases line up with TRBD2. CDR3 length: 16 residues. Per the germline V gene, CDR1 is SGHAT and CDR2 is FQNNGV. V gave up 4 bases and J gave up 0 bases; unmatched junction bases: 7.

The chain uses TRBV3-1 (or the pseudogene TRBV3-2) and TRBJ2-1, with 11 bases lining up with TRBD2. The germline V gene encodes CDR1 LGHDT and CDR2 YNNKEL (reference sequence). This CDR3 spans 15 amino acids. Trimming at V came to 3 bases and at J to 9 bases, leaving 7 bases not matched to a gene. In nucleotides, the CDR3 is TGTGCCAGCAGCCAGGGCCCTAGCGGGAGGAGTGAGCAGTTCTTC. It encodes CASSQGPSGRSEQFF.

This rearrangement joins TRBV7-2 to TRBJ1-2; D not certain. Trimming took off 1 base at V and 2 bases at J, with 17 bases between the two ends. The CDR3 totals 17 residues. Germline CDR1 and CDR2: SGHTA and FQGNSA. In DNA form, the CDR3 reads TGTGCCAGCAGCTTAGTTATGTCGGGCGAGGGAAACTATGGCTACACCTTC. It encodes CASSLVMSGEGNYGYTF.

The genes are TRBV11-2 and TRBJ1-6; possible D gene TRBD1, 6 bases. Trimming pared 2 bases from V and 10 bases from J, leaving 21 bases between. Per germline, CDR1 SGHAT and CDR2 FQNNGV. The CDR3 extends over 17 amino acids. The CDR3 spells CASSLRDGPGHGSPLHF. CDR3 nucleotides: TGTGCCAGCAGCTTAAGGGATGGGCCGGGACACGGATCACCCCTCCACTTT.

The rearrangement uses TRBV19 and TRBJ2-1; no reliable D call. Germline CDR1 reads LNHDA; CDR2 reads SQIVND (reference sequence). V lost 3 bases and J 0 bases, leaving 6 bases between the germline ends. The CDR3 loop spans 14 amino acids. The CDR3 DNA follows: TGTGCCAGTAGTATGAGCGACTCCTACAATGAGCAGTTCTTC. Protein sequence: CASSMSDSYNEQFF.

The V gene is TRBV30, the J gene TRBJ2-7; D perhaps matches TRBD1 (5 bases). The CDR3 extends over 12 amino acids. The germline gives CDR1 GTSNPN, CDR2 SVGIG (reference sequence). With 2 bases removed from V and 4 bases from J, the gap between germline ends came to 9 bases. For the CDR3, the DNA is TGTGCCTGGAGTCAGGGAAGTTACGAGCAGTACTTC. It translates to CAWSQGSYEQYF. The full variable domain, with the rest looked up from reference TRBV30 and TRBJ2-7, is SQTIHQWPATLVQPVGSPLSLECTVEGTSNPNLYWYRQAAGRGLQLLFYSVGIGQISSEVPQNLSASRPQDRQFILSSKKLLLSDSGFYLCAWSQGSYEQYFGPGTRLTVT.

V and J are TRBV7-3 and TRBJ1-1; D unclear. The germline gives CDR1 SGHTA, CDR2 FQGTGA. CDR3 length: 13 residues. V was clipped by 6 bases and J by 0 bases, with 8 bases between them. The CDR3 region has the DNA TGTGCCAGCAGAGAACACGTGAACACTGAAGCTTTCTTT. Its protein is CASREHVNTEAFF.

V is TRBV6-5 and J is TRBJ2-1, with 7 bases aligning to TRBD2. This CDR3 is 15 amino acids long. Trimming cost V 5 bases and J 7 bases; bases outside gene matches: 11. Germline V lookup: CDR1 MNHEY, CDR2 SVGAGI. CDR3 bases: TGTGCCAGCAGTAAGAGTCGCGGGAGTAATAATGAGCAGTTCTTC. Residues: CASSKSRGSNNEQFF.

The chain carries TRBV27 and TRBJ2-7; D may be TRBD2 (6 bases). The CDR3 extends over 15 amino acids. Deletions cut 3 bases from V and 0 bases from J, with 12 bases between. CDR1 MNHEY and CDR2 SMNVEV come from the germline V gene (reference sequence). In nucleotides, the CDR3 is TGTGCCAGCAGTTTCTCGGCGGGAAGCTCCTACGAGCAGTACTTC. Its protein is CASSFSAGSSYEQYF.